Presented here are 27 T cell receptor beta chains from one specimen sequenced in a study of CD8 T cells in Susac syndrome. RNA, at about 0.45 to 1 ug, was reverse transcribed with random hexamers. TCRdb redid the calling of the immunoSEQ multiplex PCR reads with MiXCR, one entry per CDR3 protein. Counted here are about 190,000 distinct CDR3 sequences, 85% to 95% occurring once; the ten biggest clones make up 0.16%. The sample consisted of CD8+ T cells from PBMCs. Every receptor here comes from a human donor with Susac syndrome.

V is TRBV30 and J is TRBJ2-3; TRBD2 agrees at 8 bases. The CDR3 is made up of 17 amino acids. Trimming cost V 2 bases and J 2 bases; bases outside gene matches: 12. Germline CDR1 GTSNPN, CDR2 SVGIG (reference sequence). The CDR3 DNA sequence: TGTGCCTGGAGTCCCACTCTACTAGCGGCCTACACAGATACGCAGTATTTT. This sequence encodes CAWSPTLLAAYTDTQYF.

This clonotype was seen just once. The J gene is TRBJ1-2, the V gene TRBV29-1, with D possibly matching TRBD1 (5 bases). CDR1 is SQVTM, CDR2 ANQGSEA, per germline. The V and J ends lost 2 bases and 5 bases respectively, with 15 bases between them. The CDR3 contains 14 residues. The CDR3 loop reads CSVENPSGRYGYTF. The CDR3 bases are TGCAGCGTTGAAAACCCCTCGGGACGTTATGGCTACACCTTC.

V usage is TRBV29-1 and J usage is TRBJ2-1; the D gene is possibly TRBD1 (5 bases). Germline values: CDR1 SQVTM, CDR2 ANQGSEA. V lost 4 bases to trimming and J lost 9 bases, with 10 bases between them. The CDR3 runs to 11 residues. CDR3 sequence reads: CSVARGPEQFF. Here the CDR3 DNA reads TGCAGCGTTGCAAGGGGTCCTGAGCAGTTCTTC.

This chain joins TRBV7-9 and TRBJ1-2, with D possibly being TRBD1 (5 bases). The CDR3 length is 16 residues. CDR1 is SEHNR and CDR2 is FQNEAQ in the germline V gene (reference sequence). Trimming removed 1 base from V and 5 bases from J, with 17 bases in between. In nucleotides, the CDR3 is TGTGCCAGCAGCTTAGAAAGTTTGACAGTTCTTTATGGCTACACCTTC. It encodes CASSLESLTVLYGYTF.

The chain has TRBV7-9 and TRBJ2-1, with D hard to call. The germline gives CDR1 SEHNR, CDR2 FQNEAQ (reference sequence). The V and J ends lost 5 bases and 4 bases respectively, with 12 bases between them. The length of the CDR3 is 14 residues. In nucleotides, the CDR3 is TGTGCCAGCAGCCCGGGCTGGGATTACAATGAGCAGTTCTTC. Translation: CASSPGWDYNEQFF.

This chain connects TRBV12-3 or TRBV12-4 to TRBJ1-2; D gene unclear. The CDR3 has 13 amino acids. Trimming pared 6 bases from V and 0 bases from J, leaving 8 bases between. CDR3 DNA: TGTGCCAGCAGCCAGGACCCTAACTATGGCTACACCTTC. It codes for CASSQDPNYGYTF.

In its sample, this clonotype was seen once. The V gene is TRBV27, the J gene TRBJ2-3; D could derive from TRBD1 or TRBD2 (5 bases each). V was trimmed by 6 bases and J by 5 bases, leaving 18 bases between them. The CDR3 contains 15 residues. Looked up from germline, CDR1 is MNHEY and CDR2 is SMNVEV (reference sequence). CDR3 DNA sequence: TGTGCCAGCAGCGCCCCGGGACCCTGGGAAGATACGCAGTATTTT. It encodes CASSAPGPWEDTQYF.

The rearrangement links TRBV19 to TRBJ1-5, with D possibly being TRBD1 (5 bases). The ends were cut back, 8 bases at V and 3 bases at J, with 11 bases in the middle. The CDR3 length is 13 residues. CDR1 and CDR2 (germline): LNHDA, SQIVND (reference sequence). CDR3 residues: CASSGTINQPQHF. The CDR3 DNA follows: TGTGCCAGTTCCGGGACGATCAATCAGCCCCAGCATTTT.

The genes are TRBV20-1 and TRBJ2-2; no reliable D call. Trimming pared 0 bases from V and 5 bases from J, leaving 4 bases between. Germline CDR1 DFQATT, CDR2 SNEGSKA (reference sequence). This CDR3 comprises 12 residues. The CDR3 reads CSARDETGELFF. CDR3 DNA sequence: TGCAGTGCTAGAGACGAGACCGGGGAGCTGTTTTTT.

This chain connects TRBV20-1 to TRBJ2-5; 10 bases are shared with TRBD2. With 4 bases clipped from V and 5 bases from J, the junction kept 13 bases outside the gene matches. This CDR3 region has 16 residues. CDR1 and CDR2 (germline): DFQATT, SNEGSKA (reference sequence). In DNA form, the CDR3 reads TGCAGTGCTACCAACATTCTAGCGGGAGTGGGGGAGACCCAGTACTTC. This gives the protein CSATNILAGVGETQYF.

The chain carries TRBV27 and TRBJ1-5; tentatively, D is TRBD1 (6 bases). Germline V CDR1 and CDR2: MNHEY, SMNVEV (reference sequence). The V end lost 4 bases, the J end lost 7 bases, and 14 bases lay between the germline ends. The length of the CDR3 is 14 residues. CDR3 loop: CASSSGGIGQPQHF. CDR3 nucleotide sequence: TGTGCCAGCAGTTCCGGGGGCATTGGCCAGCCCCAGCATTTT.

V gene TRBV29-1 combines with J gene TRBJ1-1; the D is unclear. Trimming took 6 bases from V and 8 from J, leaving 4 bases between them. The CDR3 contains 8 residues. CDR1 SQVTM and CDR2 ANQGSEA come from the germline V gene. CDR3 bases: TGCAGCGTGACAGAAGCTTTCTTT. As protein: CSVTEAFF.

The chain combines TRBV3-1 with TRBJ2-5; D might be TRBD1 (5 bases). The V end was cut by 0 bases, the J end by 4 bases, with 9 bases between. The germline V gene has CDR1 LGHDT and CDR2 YNNKEL (reference sequence). The CDR3 runs to 14 residues. The CDR3 region has the DNA TGTGCCAGCAGCCAAGATCAACAGGTAGAGACCCAGTACTTC. This sequence encodes CASSQDQQVETQYF.

The chain recombines TRBV15 with TRBJ2-1, with D unclear. This CDR3 has 14 residues. In germline, CDR1 is LNHNV, CDR2 YYDKDF (reference sequence). Between the trimmed V and J ends, which lost 1 base and 3 bases, there was a span of 7 bases. The chain's CDR3 is CATSRAGNYNEQFF. CDR3 nucleotide sequence: TGTGCCACCAGCAGAGCTGGGAACTACAATGAGCAGTTCTTC.

The chain joins TRBV3-1 to TRBJ2-7; D remains unclear. This CDR3 is built from 13 residues. With 4 bases removed from V and 5 bases from J, the gap between germline ends came to 12 bases. Germline assignment: CDR1 LGHDT and CDR2 YNNKEL (reference sequence). CDR3 DNA sequence: TGTGCCAGCAGCCCCGACAACTGGGACGAGCAGTACTTC. This translates into CASSPDNWDEQYF.

The genes are TRBV20-1 and TRBJ1-1; 10 nucleotides align to TRBD1. Germline CDR1 DFQATT, CDR2 SNEGSKA (reference sequence). The ends lost 4 bases at V and 6 bases at J; junction bases unmatched: 5. CDR3 length: 13 amino acids. The CDR3 nucleotides read TGCAGTGCTACGGGACAGGGGAGGGCTGAAGCTTTCTTT. Protein sequence: CSATGQGRAEAFF.

This clonotype was seen a single time. Written as DNA, the CDR3 is TGTGCCAGCAGTTTATACCCGGCACCCAGAAATTCACCCCTCCACTTT. This translates into CASSLYPAPRNSPLHF. The chain couples TRBV12-3 or TRBV12-4 to TRBJ1-6; unclear D gene. CDR3 length equals 16 residues. The V gene lost 2 bases and the J gene lost 7 bases, with 15 bases spanning the gap.

The CDR3 loop reads CATSRSGTDNYGYTF. In DNA form, the CDR3 reads TGTGCCACCAGCAGGTCCGGGACAGATAACTATGGCTACACCTTC. The chain links TRBV15 to TRBJ1-2; 7 bases align to TRBD1. With 3 bases clipped from V and 1 base from J, the junction kept 5 bases outside the gene matches. CDR1 is LNHNV, CDR2 YYDKDF, per germline (reference sequence). The CDR3 contains 15 residues. The entire variable domain, with the rest obtained from reference TRBV15 and TRBJ1-2, is as follows: DAMVIQNPRYQVTQFGKPVTLSCSQTLNHNVMYWYQQKSSQAPKLLFHYYDKDFNNEADTPDNFQSRRPNTSFCFLDIRSPGLGDTAMYLCATSRSGTDNYGYTFGSGTRLTVV.

The gene calls are TRBV29-1 and TRBJ2-1; 7 positions match TRBD2. This CDR3 contains 15 residues. CDR1 and CDR2 from the germline V gene are SQVTM and ANQGSEA. The trim removed 1 base at V and 8 bases at J, leaving 11 bases unmatched. As DNA, the CDR3 is TGCAGCGTTGAAGGATGGGGGGGACGGCGGTATGAGCAGTTCTTC. It yields the protein CSVEGWGGRRYEQFF.

CDR3: CASSQGTVEETQYF. The DNA for the CDR3 is TGCGCCAGCAGCCAAGGGACGGTAGAAGAGACCCAGTACTTC. The gene calls are TRBV4-1 and TRBJ2-5; D call uncertain. Germline CDR1 and CDR2: MGHRA and YSYEKL. The CDR3 consists of 14 residues. Trimming pared 1 base from V and 3 bases from J, leaving 9 bases between.

The chain has TRBV20-1 and TRBJ2-3; weak D call: TRBD2 (5 bases). CDR3 size: 14 residues. Trimming took 3 bases from V and 1 from J, leaving 11 bases between them. Germline CDR1 and CDR2: DFQATT and SNEGSKA (reference sequence). CDR3 DNA: TGCAGTGCTAGTCTGGGAGATGGCACAGATACGCAGTATTTT. Amino acids: CSASLGDGTDTQYF.

V and J are TRBV20-1 and TRBJ2-1; D not certain. V lost 2 bases to trimming and J lost 5 bases, with 10 bases between them. The length of the CDR3 is 13 residues. Germline CDR1 reads DFQATT; CDR2 reads SNEGSKA (reference sequence). CDR3 sequence: CSARTTIDNEQFF. CDR3 DNA sequence: TGCAGTGCTAGAACAACTATAGACAATGAGCAGTTCTTC.

This sequence joins TRBV6-5 and TRBJ1-1, with TRBD1 as a possible D gene (5 bases). The CDR3 totals 14 residues. Germline CDR1 reads MNHEY; CDR2 reads SVGAGI. The V end was cut by 0 bases, the J end by 5 bases, with 10 bases between. CDR3 loop: CASSYSGLPTEAFF. Written as DNA, the CDR3 is TGTGCCAGCAGTTACTCGGGGCTACCTACTGAAGCTTTCTTT.

In its sample, this clonotype was seen a few times. This chain joins TRBV28 and TRBJ2-2; D is uncertain. CDR3 length: 13 residues. The germline V gene has CDR1 MDHEN and CDR2 SYDVKM. Trimming left V 3 bases short and J 1 base short, with 3 bases between. CDR3 nucleotide sequence: TGTGCCAGCAGTTTGGGGAACACCGGGGAGCTGTTTTTT. Translation gives CASSLGNTGELFF. The full variable domain, in which reference TRBV28 and TRBJ2-2 provide the parts outside the CDR3, is DVKVTQSSRYLVKRTGEKVFLECVQDMDHENMFWYRQDPGLGLRLIYFSYDVKMKEKGDIPEGYSVSREKKERFSLILESASTNQTSMYLCASSLGNTGELFFGEGSRLTVL.

The chain uses TRBV6-1 and TRBJ2-1, with D tentatively TRBD1 (5 bases). The germline V and J ends were trimmed by 8 bases and 6 bases, with 11 bases remaining between them. Germline V lookup: CDR1 MNHNS, CDR2 SASEGT. The CDR3 consists of 12 residues. CDR3 nucleotides: TGTGCCAGCGTTCCAGGGATCAATGAGCAGTTCTTC. Translation: CASVPGINEQFF.

The chain joins TRBV29-1 to TRBJ1-1, with D tentatively TRBD1 (6 bases). Germline values: CDR1 SQVTM, CDR2 ANQGSEA. CDR3 length equals 15 residues. Trimming stripped 6 bases from V and 6 bases from J, with 23 bases between. The DNA for the CDR3 is TGCAGCGTATGGGGGGTTTCGGGGGCTGAAGCTGAAGCTTTCTTT. Amino acids: CSVWGVSGAEAEAFF.

This clonotype came up once. This chain links TRBV29-1 with TRBJ1-5; tentatively, D is TRBD1 (5 bases). There are 15 residues in the CDR3. In germline, CDR1 is SQVTM, CDR2 ANQGSEA. Between the trimmed V and J ends, which lost 7 bases and 7 bases, there was a span of 23 bases. As DNA, the CDR3 is TGCAGCGCCAGCATGGGGGTTGAGAAGGGCCAGCCCCAGCATTTT. Its translation is CSASMGVEKGQPQHF. Full variable domain (missing parts from reference TRBV29-1 and TRBJ1-5): SAVISQKPSRDICQRGTSLTIQCQVDSQVTMMFWYRQQPGQSLTLIATANQGSEATYESGFVIDKFPISRPNLTFSTLTVSNMSPEDSSIYLCSASMGVEKGQPQHFGDGTRLSIL.